This T cell receptor beta chain was recovered during a study of metastatic and nonmetastatic thyroid tumors. Across the whole study: Malignant and benign thyroid patients had repertoires compared in peripheral blood and tumor or nodule tissue. Study conclusions and caveats: A significant increase in TCR beta diversity was reportedly seen in malignant thyroid tumors relative to benign nodules, in blood and tumor.

Original methodology: It was from CDR3 differences across clinicopathological groups that a distant-metastasis classifier for papillary thyroid cancer was built. With MiXCR, TCRdb reprocessed the PCR reads. The V and J calls reflect TCRdb's pipeline rather than the authors' work. This sample has some 8,500 clones, with 35% found just once. Trimming removed 2 bases from V and 3 bases from J; junction bases left unmatched: 4. Germline values: CDR1 SGHVS, CDR2 FQNEAQ. CDR3 length equals 15 residues. This clone is medium-sized by share. What it recognizes is unknown. Before thyroid surgery, none of the patients had received any treatment.

V usage is TRBV7-8 and J usage is TRBJ1-5, with TRBD1 matching 7 bases. The receptor was derived from a female donor with papillary thyroid cancer or a benign thyroid nodule (not recorded which). Some clones in this sample may be carry-over from other donors' samples. Material: tumor tissue. The CDR3 loop is CASSLKGGFNQPQHF. CDR3 nucleotide sequence: TGTGCCAGCAGCTTAAAAGGGGGCTTCAATCAGCCCCAGCATTTT.